The 11 T cell receptor beta chains below all came from one sample that was sequenced in a study of OX40 agonist ivuxolimab in advanced cancers. The method was immunoSEQ multiplex PCR; TCRdb's version includes in-frame clones alone and lacks a portion of them. The table shows around 15,000 clones, with 85% to 90% occurring only once. The sample was CD4+ or CD8+ T cells sorted from blood, taken in a trial of the OX40 agonist ivuxolimab. These receptor sequences come from an adult with an advanced solid tumor such as melanoma, head and neck, liver or kidney cancer.

This chain uses TRBV19 with TRBJ2-7; TRBD1 is a possible D gene (6 bases). Deletions cut 4 bases from V and 2 bases from J, with 12 bases between. Per the germline V gene, CDR1 is LNHDA and CDR2 is SQIVND (reference sequence). This CDR3 has 14 residues. DNA of the CDR3: TGTGCCAGTAGTACAGGGGTGGGGACCTACGAGCAGTACTTC. It translates to CASSTGVGTYEQYF. Full variable domain (missing parts from reference TRBV19 and TRBJ2-7): DGGITQSPKYLFRKEGQNVTLSCEQNLNHDAMYWYRQDPGQGLRLIYYSQIVNDFQKGDIAEGYSVSREKKESFPLTVTSAQKNPTAFYLCASSTGVGTYEQYFGPGTRLTVT.

The chain couples TRBV6-5 to TRBJ2-5; D is ambiguous. This CDR3 is 14 amino acids long. Looked up from germline, CDR1 is MNHEY and CDR2 is SVGAGI. V lost 2 bases to trimming and J lost 0 bases, with 7 bases between them. The CDR3 sequence: CASSYGLDQETQYF. The CDR3 nucleotides read TGTGCCAGCAGTTACGGTCTAGACCAAGAGACCCAGTACTTC.

This clone was detected once. The gene calls are TRBV7-9 and TRBJ1-3; D is undetermined. This CDR3 has 14 amino acids. V lost 4 bases to trimming and J lost 0 bases, with 7 bases between them. Germline-derived CDR1 and CDR2 are SEHNR and FQNEAQ (reference sequence). The CDR3 region has the DNA TGTGCCAGCAGCTCTACACTCTCTGGAAACACCATATATTTT. Protein sequence: CASSSTLSGNTIYF.

J is TRBJ2-7 and V is TRBV5-1; 7 nucleotides match TRBD2. In germline, CDR1 is SGHRS, CDR2 YFSETQ. The CDR3 runs to 16 residues. Trimming took 5 bases from V and 6 from J; bases not matched to a gene: 17. The CDR3 coding sequence is TGCGCCAGCAGGGTTAGCGGGCATCCCTGCGTGTTCGAGCAGTACTTC. It encodes CASRVSGHPCVFEQYF. Full variable domain (rest looked up from reference TRBV5-1 and TRBJ2-7): KAGVTQTPRYLIKTRGQQVTLSCSPISGHRSVSWYQQTPGQGLQFLFEYFSETQRNKGNFPGRFSGRQFSNSRSEMNVSTLELGDSALYLCASRVSGHPCVFEQYFGPGTRLTVT.

The V and J genes are TRBV5-6 and TRBJ1-2; weak D call: TRBD1 (6 bases). The CDR3 has 15 amino acids. CDR1 SGHDT and CDR2 YYEEEE come from the germline V gene. V lost 2 bases and J 1 base, leaving 12 bases between the germline ends. In DNA form, the CDR3 reads TGTGCCAGCAGCTTCCGTGTCAGGGGTAACTATGGCTACACCTTC. Translating it yields CASSFRVRGNYGYTF.

This clone is labeled medium-sized. This sequence joins TRBV5-6 and TRBJ2-6, with D possibly matching TRBD2 (5 bases). CDR1 and CDR2 from the germline V gene are SGHDT and YYEEEE. The CDR3 runs 16 residues. V dropped 0 bases and J dropped 3 bases, with 10 bases sitting between them. The CDR3 DNA sequence: TGTGCCAGCAGCTTGGAGTCTAGCAATGGGGCCAACGTCCTGACTTTC. Its translation: CASSLESSNGANVLTF.

V and J are TRBV4-3 and TRBJ1-3, with 9 bases lining up with TRBD1. Germline V lookup: CDR1 LGHNA, CDR2 YSLEER. The CDR3 has 17 amino acids. V lost 1 base and J lost 4; bases outside the gene matches: 8. The CDR3 reads CASSQVGTGLSGNTIYF. In nucleotides, the CDR3 is TGCGCCAGCAGCCAAGTCGGGACAGGGCTTTCAGGAAACACCATATATTTT.

The chain joins TRBV10-1 to TRBJ1-6, with TRBD1 identical over 7 bases. From germline, CDR1 is WNHNN and CDR2 SYGVQD (reference sequence). J was trimmed by 6 bases and V by 5 bases; bases with no gene match: 7. The CDR3 consists of 15 residues. CDR3 nucleotides: TGCGCCAGCAGTCATACAGGGGACTGTAATTCACCCCTCCACTTT. It encodes CASSHTGDCNSPLHF.

With regard to this clone: The limits of the CDR3 on the DNA are not certain, so only TCRdb's listed CDR3 is given. The rearrangement joins TRBV6-5 to TRBJ2-6; the table's D call, TRBD2, was not checked against the DNA. Per germline, CDR1 MNHEY and CDR2 SVGAGI. The CDR3 extends over 13 residues, inclusive of both ends. The CDR3: CASSSSRANVLTF.

The chain has TRBV28 and TRBJ2-7, with D maybe TRBD1 (6 bases). The CDR3 runs to 15 residues. Germline V gene sequence: CDR1 MDHEN, CDR2 SYDVKM. Deletions cut 1 base from V and 3 bases from J, with 13 bases between. CDR3 DNA sequence: TGTGCCAGCAGTTTATTTAGGGGGTACTACTACGAGCAGTACTTC. Translated, it gives CASSLFRGYYYEQYF.

CDR3 nucleotide sequence: TGTGCCAGCAGTGACTGGACGACAGAAGATACGCAGTATTTT. Residues: CASSDWTTEDTQYF. The gene calls are TRBV25-1 and TRBJ2-3, with D perhaps matching TRBD1 (5 bases). The CDR3 is 14 residues long. Trimming took 3 bases from V and 5 from J, leaving 12 bases between them. The germline CDR1 and CDR2 sequences are MGHDK and SYGVNS.